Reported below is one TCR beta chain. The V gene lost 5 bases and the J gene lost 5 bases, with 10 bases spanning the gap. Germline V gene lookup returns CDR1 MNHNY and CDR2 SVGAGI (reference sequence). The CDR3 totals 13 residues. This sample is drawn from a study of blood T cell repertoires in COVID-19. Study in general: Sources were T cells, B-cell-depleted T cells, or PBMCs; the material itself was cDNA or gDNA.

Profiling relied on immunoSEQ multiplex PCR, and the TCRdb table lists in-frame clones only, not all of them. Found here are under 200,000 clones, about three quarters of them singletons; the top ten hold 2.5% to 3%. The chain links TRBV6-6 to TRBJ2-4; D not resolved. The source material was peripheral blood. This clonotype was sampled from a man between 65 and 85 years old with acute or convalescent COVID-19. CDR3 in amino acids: CASSRLTENIQYF. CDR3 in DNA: TGTGCCAGCAGTCGCCTCACAGAAAACATTCAGTACTTC.